The 10 T cell receptor beta chains listed next were all sequenced from one sample in a study of cytomegalovirus exposure and HLA in healthy donors. Use of 60 Vbeta and 13 Jbeta primers characterized the PCR. Only in-frame clones appear in the TCRdb table, and some are missing; sequencing was by immunoSEQ multiplex PCR. This table has about 110,000 clones, 71% appearing once. Sequencing used PBMCs. These receptors were collected from a female donor in good health and CMV-seronegative.

V usage is TRBV6-5 and J usage is TRBJ2-1; 8 bases align to TRBD2. Looked up from germline, CDR1 is MNHEY and CDR2 is SVGAGI. Losses at the gene ends were 6 bases for V and 8 bases for J; bases not matched to a gene: 9. The CDR3 consists of 14 residues. CDR3 region: CASSIRLAWDEQFF. In DNA form, the CDR3 reads TGTGCCAGCAGCATTAGACTAGCGTGGGATGAGCAGTTCTTC.

The chain carries TRBV15 and TRBJ1-3; D is undetermined. This CDR3 has 15 residues. V was cut by 7 bases and J by 0 bases, with 13 bases left in between. Germline-derived CDR1 and CDR2 are LNHNV and YYDKDF (reference sequence). This chain's CDR3 is CATTRAGLSGNTIYF. In DNA form, the CDR3 reads TGTGCCACCACCCGAGCGGGCCTCTCTGGAAACACCATATATTTT.

This chain links TRBV15 with TRBJ2-1; 7 nucleotides align to TRBD2. Germline CDR1 LNHNV, CDR2 YYDKDF (reference sequence). The CDR3 has 16 residues. The V and J ends lost 4 bases and 0 bases, in that order; junction bases with no gene match: 6. CDR3 DNA: TGTGCCACCAGCAAATCCGCTAGCGGCTCCTACAATGAGCAGTTCTTC. Residues: CATSKSASGSYNEQFF.

The chain recombines TRBV5-1 with TRBJ2-7, with D possibly TRBD1 on 5 matching bases. Deletions cut 0 bases from V and 5 bases from J, with 12 bases between. CDR3 length equals 14 residues. Germline values: CDR1 SGHRS, CDR2 YFSETQ. The CDR3 sequence is CASSLVSGSHEQYF. CDR3 in DNA: TGCGCCAGCAGCTTGGTCTCAGGGTCCCACGAGCAGTACTTC.

The chain couples TRBV5-1 to TRBJ2-5; 7 bases align to TRBD1. The V and J ends lost 4 bases and 6 bases, in that order; junction bases with no gene match: 12. Germline CDR1 is SGHRS and CDR2 is YFSETQ. This CDR3 comprises 15 residues. The CDR3 nucleotides are TGCGCCAGCAGCCCCCAGGGAACACAGGGGAAGACCCAGTACTTC. Its translation is CASSPQGTQGKTQYF.

J is TRBJ2-7 and V is TRBV7-8, with a possible D match to TRBD2 (6 bases). V lost 5 bases and J 5 bases, leaving 22 bases between the germline ends. Germline V lookup: CDR1 SGHVS, CDR2 FQNEAQ. The CDR3 spans 16 residues. The CDR3 spells CASSISGGKMWDEQYF. The DNA for the CDR3 is TGTGCCAGCAGCATTAGTGGGGGGAAAATGTGGGACGAGCAGTACTTC.

A word on this clone: Germline is not matched at one junction end, which may reflect a read error. The V call is TRBV28, the J call TRBJ1-1, with a possible D match to TRBD1 (5 bases). CDR1 and CDR2 from the germline V gene are MDHEN and SYDVKM. CDR3 length equals 16 residues. The CDR3, as DNA: TGTGCCACACGGCGTTGGGGCCGAACATGGAACGCTGAAGCTTTCTTT. This gives the protein CATRRWGRTWNAEAFF.

The genes are TRBV5-1 and TRBJ1-1; D perhaps matches TRBD1 (5 bases). The V gene's germline CDR1 is SGHRS and CDR2 YFSETQ. The CDR3 runs 17 residues. V dropped 1 base and J dropped 4 bases, with 20 bases sitting between them. The CDR3 DNA is TGCGCCAGCAGCTTGCGTGGGGGGATTCGGGAGACCACTGAAGCTTTCTTT. Its protein product is CASSLRGGIRETTEAFF.

This clone was counted only a few times. The chain joins TRBV4-3 to TRBJ2-3, with 12 positions matching TRBD2. CDR1 LGHNA and CDR2 YSLEER come from the germline V gene. V gave up 0 bases and J gave up 6 bases; unmatched junction bases: 7. The CDR3 spans 17 residues. Here the CDR3 DNA reads TGCGCCAGCAGCCAAGATAGCCCCGGGACTAGCGGGGATACGCAGTATTTT. Translating it yields CASSQDSPGTSGDTQYF.

Only a few counts were recorded for this clone. This chain connects TRBV20-1 to TRBJ1-5; D gene unclear. This CDR3 has 10 residues. V lost 6 bases, J lost 7 bases, and 7 bases lay in between. Per germline, CDR1 DFQATT and CDR2 SNEGSKA (reference sequence). The CDR3 coding sequence is TGCAGTGCAGGGAGGCAGCCCCAGCATTTT. Translating gives CSAGRQPQHF.